This TCR beta chain emerged from a study of T cells after yellow fever vaccination. Study-wide points: By day 5 rather than day 15, the secondary response had peaked, though it was weaker. Reappearance after the booster was seen for most primary-vaccination clones, at roughly 96% CD4 and 85% to 90% CD8. Only a minor proportion of clonotypes was detected across both CD4 and CD8 compartments.

TCRdb independently ran MiXCR on the 5' RACE reads; one entry per CDR3 protein. The sample lists some 320,000 distinct CDR3 sequences; approximately 10% were seen once. V gave up 7 bases and J gave up 8 bases, with 16 bases separating them. The CDR3 is made up of 13 amino acids. The germline CDR1 and CDR2 sequences are SGHRS and YFSETQ. This clonotype was found a few times. Its antigen is not identified. The receptor was derived from a man younger than 35 who received the YFV17D yellow fever vaccine. The specimen was CD4+ T cells sorted from PBMCs, collected 5 days after the yellow fever booster vaccination. The chain joins TRBV5-1 to TRBJ2-1; no reliable D call. The CDR3 DNA follows: TGCGCCAGCTCTCCCCGGCTTCCTGATGAGCAGTTCTTC. This encodes CASSPRLPDEQFF.